This T cell receptor (beta chain) was retrieved from a study of T cells in Graves' hyperthyroidism and ophthalmopathy. Study-level information: Peripheral blood was collected at initial diagnosis, before any treatment. General study results and limits: Median prediction lead before ophthalmopathy onset was 6.5 to 7 months with the model.

V was clipped by 2 bases and J by 9 bases; unmatched bases: 7. The length of the CDR3 is 16 residues. A word on this clonotype: The antigen is undetermined.

Diagnosing involved the use of clinical symptoms, serum thyroxine and TRAb, thyroid ultrasound and orbital computed tomography. Using RNA transcripts as the source, TCR beta CDR3 regions were amplified. Initially, a first-round RT-PCR of the TCR CDR3 employed the HTBI primer set. In TCRdb, the multiplex PCR reads were re-called with MiXCR into one record per CDR3 protein. The sample shows 400,000 to 600,000 distinct CDR3 sequences, 20% of them seen only once. The genes are TRBV12-3 or TRBV12-4 and TRBJ1-6, with 10 bases identical to TRBD1. The receptor was derived from a man younger than 35 with Graves' hyperthyroidism. Sequenced input: blood. The CDR3, as DNA: TGTGCCAGCAGTTTATTGACAGGGGGCAAAGGTTCACCCCTCCACTTT. Translation: CASSLLTGGKGSPLHF.